Listed below are T cell receptor beta chains from one sample, sequenced in a study of T cell responses to AZD1222 COVID-19 vaccine. Here immunoSEQ multiplex PCR was the method, and the copy in TCRdb shows in-frame clones only, minus some. The sample has roughly 120,000 clones, approximately 94% seen once. The source material was peripheral blood, sampled on day 0 of AZD1222 vaccination. All receptors come from an adult in good health. Each CDR3 is given with its conserved first and last residue. The D gene is left open where the match is weak. Expanded clones get a size class; other rows say once, few or many, or leave the size out.

size	D	length	J	V	DNA	CDR3
.	.	12	TRBJ2-2	TRBV19	TGTGCCAGTAGTATACGCGGCGGGGAGCTGTTTTTT	CASSIRGGELFF
.	TRBD1	15	TRBJ1-4	TRBV19	TGTGCCAGTAGCCCCAGGGGGGGGCTAAATGAAAAACTGTTTTTT	CASSPRGGLNEKLFF
.	.	16	TRBJ1-6	TRBV4-1	TGCGCCAGCAGCCAAGACAACTCCCACCCCAGGTCACCCCTCCACTTT	CASSQDNSHPRSPLHF
.	.	16	TRBJ1-5	TRBV7-9	TGTGCCAGCAGCTTAGGGACACCCGGACGCAATCAGCCCCAGCATTTT	CASSLGTPGRNQPQHF
.	.	14	TRBJ2-1	TRBV5-6	TGTGCCAGCAGCTTCAGGGTTCTCACCGATGAGCAGTTCTTC	CASSFRVLTDEQFF
.	.	13	TRBJ1-1	TRBV6-5	TGTGCCAGCAGCAGATGGACAGCCCCTGAAGCTTTCTTT	CASSRWTAPEAFF
once	TRBD1	14	TRBJ1-4	TRBV28	TGTGCCAGCAGTGTAGGGGGCAAAAGCGAAAAACTGTTTTTT	CASSVGGKSEKLFF
.	TRBD2	17	TRBJ2-1	TRBV30	TGTGCCTGGAGGCCCCTAGTAGGTACTAGCGGGAGTAATGAGCAGTTCTTC	CAWRPLVGTSGSNEQFF
.	.	18	TRBJ1-2	TRBV18	TGTGCCAGCTCCGACGGGACATTTTCTACTAATAGTATGGAAAGCTACACCTTC	CASSDGTFSTNSMESYTF
.	.	12	TRBJ1-1	TRBV5-1	TGCGCCAGCAGCTTGGTAGGGCCTGAAGCTTTCTTT	CASSLVGPEAFF
.	.	13	TRBJ2-7	TRBV7-9	TGTGCCAGCAGTGTTAGCGGCGCCTACGAGCAGTACTTC	CASSVSGAYEQYF
.	.	15	TRBJ1-1	TRBV19	TGTGCCAGTAGTGCGCCGGACAGATTGAACACTGAAGCTTTCTTT	CASSAPDRLNTEAFF
.	.	12	TRBJ2-5	TRBV2	TGTGCCAGCGGGGGGACTTGGGAGACCCAGTACTTC	CASGGTWETQYF
.	TRBD1	15	TRBJ1-5	TRBV7-2	TGTGCCAGCAGCTTAGACAGGGGGCGCGATCAGCCCCAGCATTTT	CASSLDRGRDQPQHF
.	.	16	TRBJ2-3	TRBV6-1	TGTGCCAGCAGTGAATCTGCACGGACTAGCACAGATACGCAGTATTTT	CASSESARTSTDTQYF
.	.	16	TRBJ1-5	TRBV19	TGTGCCAGTAGTACCGGCGGGGGAGGGTTTTGGCAGCCCCAGCATTTT	CASSTGGGGFWQPQHF
once	.	14	TRBJ2-1	TRBV6-5	TGTGCCAGCCCTAAAGGAACACCGTACAATGAGCAGTTCTTC	CASPKGTPYNEQFF
.	TRBD1	15	TRBJ1-2	TRBV5-1	TGCGCCAGCAGCTTGTCCGGACAGGGGGCCTTTGGCTACACCTTC	CASSLSGQGAFGYTF
.	TRBD1	15	TRBJ1-1	TRBV7-9	TGTGCCAGCAGCTTTTTGTTAGGGGGCATAGGGGAAGCTTTCTTT	CASSFLLGGIGEAFF
.	TRBD2	15	TRBJ2-1	TRBV7-6	TGTGCCAGCAGCTTACTAGCGGGGGCCTACAATGAGCAGTTCTTC	CASSLLAGAYNEQFF
.	.	13	TRBJ1-4	TRBV6-5	TGTGCCAGCAGGGGGGTCGGGAACGAAAAACTGTTTTTT	CASRGVGNEKLFF
.	.	13	TRBJ1-1	TRBV28	TGTGAAGCAACCCCCCCCACGAACACTGAAGCTTTCTTT	CEATPPTNTEAFF
once	.	14	TRBJ2-3	TRBV7-9	TGTGCCAGCAGGGACGGCAGAGGTACAGATACGCAGTATTTT	CASRDGRGTDTQYF
few	.	14	TRBJ1-1	TRBV6-5	TGTGCCAGCAGCGCGGCGGGGCAATACACTGAAGCTTTCTTT	CASSAAGQYTEAFF
.	.	15	TRBJ1-2	TRBV5-1	TGCGCCAGCAGCTTAGAATGGGAGGATTACGGAGGCTACACCTTC	CASSLEWEDYGGYTF
.	TRBD1	16	TRBJ2-1	TRBV2	TGTGCCAGCAGTGAAGGTGGGGACAGGGGAGATTATGAGCAGTTCTTC	CASSEGGDRGDYEQFF
.	.	15	TRBJ2-7	TRBV3-1/TRBV3-2	TGTGCCAGCAGCCAAGTGGGGGGCAGCTCCTACGAGCAGTACTTC	CASSQVGGSSYEQYF
once	.	13	TRBJ2-1	TRBV27	TGTGCCAGCAAGAGGGTTGGTTACAATGAGCAGTTCTTC	CASKRVGYNEQFF
.	TRBD1	17	TRBJ2-7	TRBV5-6	TGTGCCAGCAGCTTGAATTTCGGTAGACAGGGGGCCTACGAGCAGTACTTC	CASSLNFGRQGAYEQYF
few	.	16	TRBJ2-3	TRBV11-3	TGTGCCAGCAGCAGAGGAGCGGGTTCTAGCACAGATACGCAGTATTTT	CASSRGAGSSTDTQYF
once	.	12	TRBJ2-1	TRBV29-1	TGCAGCGTGGAGAGGGGGGACAGAGAGCAGTTCTTC	CSVERGDREQFF
.	TRBD2	20	TRBJ2-1	TRBV4-1	TGCGCCAGCAGCCAAGATCCGGGACTAGCGGGATTTAGCTCCTACAATGAGCAGTTCTTC	CASSQDPGLAGFSSYNEQFF
.	.	11	TRBJ1-1	TRBV19	TGTGCCACAAGGGGGAACACTGAAGCTTTCTTT	CATRGNTEAFF
.	.	13	TRBJ1-6	TRBV6-1	TGTGCCAGCAGTGAAGCTCCCGAACCACCCCTCCACTTT	CASSEAPEPPLHF
.	.	14	TRBJ2-1	TRBV9	TGTGCCAGCAGCGTAGCGGGTACCTACAATGAGCAGTTCTTC	CASSVAGTYNEQFF
.	.	15	TRBJ2-6	TRBV7-2	TGTGCCAGCAGCCCCCGGAGCTCTGGGGCCAACGTCCTGACTTTC	CASSPRSSGANVLTF
once	TRBD2	11	TRBJ2-7	TRBV20-1	TGCAGTGCTTACCAGCGGGAAGGGCAGTACTTC	CSAYQREGQYF
.	.	12	TRBJ1-1	TRBV7-2	TGTGCCAGCAGCTTACGTCGCGCTGAAGCTTTCTTT	CASSLRRAEAFF
.	.	18	TRBJ1-5	TRBV19	TGTGCCAGTAGTATAAAGCGGCCGGCGGAACATAGCAATCAGCCCCAGCATTTT	CASSIKRPAEHSNQPQHF
.	TRBD2	16	TRBJ2-3	TRBV6-2/TRBV6-3	TGTGCCAGCAGTTATGTCGGCGGGAGGGTCACAGATACGCAGTATTTT	CASSYVGGRVTDTQYF
.	TRBD2	18	TRBJ2-2	TRBV5-4	TGTGCCAGCAGCCTAGCGGGAGGGCCTTCGTCCCGCACCGGGGAGCTGTTTTTT	CASSLAGGPSSRTGELFF
few	TRBD1	17	TRBJ1-5	TRBV28	TGTGCCAGCAGTCTAAGGGTGAGGACAGGGGGCACTCAGCCCCAGCATTTT	CASSLRVRTGGTQPQHF